The present TCR beta chain was sequenced within a study of cytomegalovirus exposure and HLA in healthy donors. Overall study findings and caveats: For most TCR beta V segments, an earlier analysis put the productive rate at about 87% or about 30% of the time.

The CDR3 is 13 amino acids. Trimming took 3 bases from V and 5 from J, leaving 10 bases between them. Per the germline V gene, CDR1 is SGHAT and CDR2 is FQNNGV. Concerning this clone itself: Its cognate antigen is unknown.

Primers for the PCR totalled 60 Vbeta and 13 Jbeta. Clones were read by immunoSEQ multiplex PCR, and TCRdb kept only the in-frame ones, dropping some. The sample lists about 140,000 clones, roughly three quarters occurring once. Input material: PBMCs. The chain links TRBV11-2 to TRBJ1-1, with D possibly matching TRBD1 (5 bases). This receptor was obtained from a man aged 25-45 years in good health and CMV-seronegative. The CDR3: CASSLAGRTEAFF. CDR3 in DNA: TGTGCCAGCAGCTTGGCAGGGAGGACTGAAGCTTTCTTT.